A single sample is the source of the 25 T cell receptor beta chains below, sequenced in a study of a mutant IDH1 vaccine in newly diagnosed glioma. Time point indicated: week 5, during vaccination. The vaccine gave 300 ug of a 20-mer mutant IDH1 peptide subcutaneously per dose. Their antigens are not known. Produced via immunoSEQ multiplex PCR; TCRdb's table is partial and in-frame only. The data show 30,000 to 40,000 clones, about 56% seen once. Sequenced material: PBMCs, taken from a glioma patient whose treatment included an IDH1 peptide vaccine. These receptors were taken from a woman aged 18-30 years with glioma.

This clone was detected only a few times. This sequence joins TRBV6-5 and TRBJ2-7; D is unresolved. The V end lost 4 bases, the J end lost 0 bases, and 10 bases lay between the germline ends. Germline CDR1 is MNHEY and CDR2 is SVGAGI. The CDR3 length is 14 residues. CDR3: CASSSPRSSYEQYF. DNA of the CDR3: TGTGCCAGCAGTTCGCCCAGGAGCTCCTACGAGCAGTACTTC.

This clone occurred once. The J gene is TRBJ2-7, the V gene TRBV11-3; TRBD1 matches at 7 bases. V lost 5 bases, J lost 3 bases, and 10 bases stayed unmatched. The germline gives CDR1 SGHNT, CDR2 YENEEA. The CDR3 is made up of 15 amino acids. The CDR3 region is CASSLVDRYHYEQYF. The CDR3 DNA reads TGTGCCAGCAGCCTCGTGGACAGGTACCACTACGAGCAGTACTTC.

The chain uses TRBV7-2 and TRBJ2-2; 9 bases map to TRBD1. This CDR3 is 15 amino acids long. The trim removed 5 bases at V and 1 base at J, leaving 2 bases unmatched. Germline CDR1 and CDR2: SGHTA and FQGNSA. The CDR3 spells CASSTGQGNTGELFF. The CDR3 DNA follows: TGTGCCAGCAGCACGGGACAGGGGAACACCGGGGAGCTGTTTTTT. Full variable domain (missing parts from reference TRBV7-2 and TRBJ2-2): GAGVSQSPSNKVTEKGKDVELRCDPISGHTALYWYRQSLGQGLEFLIYFQGNSAPDKSGLPSDRFSAERTGGSVSTLTIQRTQQEDSAVYLCASSTGQGNTGELFFGEGSRLTVL.

There are a few counts of this clone. This chain joins TRBV7-2 and TRBJ2-1; 14 bases match TRBD2. V was clipped by 5 bases and J by 10 bases; unmatched bases: 13. Per germline, CDR1 SGHTA and CDR2 FQGNSA. This CDR3 has 17 amino acids. Here the CDR3 reads CASSQGTTSGRALEQFF. The CDR3 DNA sequence: TGTGCCAGCAGCCAGGGAACGACTAGCGGGAGGGCCTTGGAGCAGTTCTTC.

The chain uses TRBV7-6 and TRBJ2-3, with 7 bases that match TRBD1. The CDR3 has 15 residues. V dropped 4 bases and J dropped 0; count of bases not matched to a gene: 4. Germline V gene lookup returns CDR1 SGHVS and CDR2 FNYEAQ. The CDR3 loop is CASSSRDSSTDTQYF. The CDR3 DNA sequence: TGTGCCAGCAGCTCCCGGGACAGCAGCACAGATACGCAGTATTTT.

The V call is TRBV18, the J call TRBJ2-6; D is uncertain. Trimming cost V 3 bases and J 0 bases, with 9 bases left between them. The CDR3 sequence is 16 residues long. Germline lookup yields CDR1 KGHSH and CDR2 LQKENI. For the CDR3, the DNA is TGTGCCAGCTCACCGTCTGGGGACTCTGGGGCCAACGTCCTGACTTTC. Translating it yields CASSPSGDSGANVLTF.

The chain has TRBV5-6 and TRBJ2-3; the D is unclear. Trimming removed 0 bases at V and 6 bases at J, with 2 bases between. CDR3 length equals 11 residues. Germline V gene lookup returns CDR1 SGHDT and CDR2 YYEEEE. Here the CDR3 DNA reads TGTGCCAGCAGCTTGGCGGATACGCAGTATTTT. Amino acids: CASSLADTQYF.

The chain uses TRBV30 and TRBJ2-7; D may be TRBD2 (5 bases). Trimming took off 4 bases at V and 5 bases at J, with 12 bases between the two ends. Germline V lookup: CDR1 GTSNPN, CDR2 SVGIG (reference sequence). The CDR3 runs 12 residues. CDR3 residues: CAWNVRGHEQYF. DNA for the CDR3: TGTGCCTGGAACGTTCGGGGTCACGAGCAGTACTTC.

This clone was recorded a few times. This chain joins TRBV6-6 and TRBJ1-5, with D possibly matching TRBD1 (6 bases). The CDR3 runs to 16 residues. V dropped 4 bases and J dropped 4 bases, with 17 bases sitting between them. The germline V gene has CDR1 MNHNY and CDR2 SVGAGI (reference sequence). The CDR3 nucleotides are TGTGCCAGCAGTTCAGCCGGGACCACAGGGAATCAGCCCCAGCATTTT. Translation gives CASSSAGTTGNQPQHF.

CDR3: CASSLVGTDEAFF. The CDR3 DNA reads as TGTGCCAGCAGCTTGGTCGGGACGGATGAAGCTTTCTTT. The gene calls are TRBV5-6 and TRBJ1-1; weak D call: TRBD1 (5 bases). The ends were cut back, 0 bases at V and 7 bases at J, with 10 bases in the middle. The length of the CDR3 is 13 residues. The V gene's germline CDR1 is SGHDT and CDR2 YYEEEE.

The chain is built from TRBV14 and TRBJ2-1, with no clear D. The germline V gene has CDR1 SGHDN and CDR2 FVKESK. V was clipped by 5 bases and J by 3 bases, with 11 bases between them. The CDR3 sequence is 14 residues long. Here the CDR3 reads CASSARSSYNEQFF. In DNA, the CDR3 is TGTGCCAGCAGCGCCCGGAGTAGCTACAATGAGCAGTTCTTC.

The chain has TRBV5-6 and TRBJ2-7; a weak D match, TRBD2 (6 bases). Germline CDR1 is SGHDT and CDR2 is YYEEEE. This CDR3 contains 16 residues. Deletions cut 3 bases from V and 4 bases from J, with 20 bases between. The CDR3 sequence: CASSWREGRESYEQYF. DNA of the CDR3: TGTGCCAGCAGCTGGAGAGAAGGACGGGAGTCTTACGAGCAGTACTTC.

This clone came up a few times. Relative to the germline gene, one junction end is altered; a read error may explain this. The chain carries TRBV10-3 and TRBJ1-2; D is possibly TRBD1 (5 bases). The CDR3 loop spans 13 amino acids. Germline loops: CDR1 ENHRY, CDR2 SYGVKD. The CDR3 coding sequence is TGTGCCATCTGTGATGGGACGTTCAGTGGCTACACCTTC. This translates into CAICDGTFSGYTF.

The chain combines TRBV11-3 with TRBJ2-5; D is unresolved. V was trimmed by 3 bases and J by 4 bases, leaving 12 bases between them. Germline V gives CDR1 SGHNT, CDR2 YENEEA. This CDR3 is 14 amino acids long. CDR3 amino acids: CASSFEADRETQYF. In nucleotides, the CDR3 is TGTGCCAGCAGCTTCGAGGCAGATCGAGAGACCCAGTACTTC.

The V and J genes are TRBV7-2 and TRBJ2-7; TRBD1 matches 7 bases. V lost 4 bases to trimming and J lost 3 bases; unmatched junction nucleotides: 6. The CDR3 loop spans 14 amino acids. The V gene's germline CDR1 is SGHTA and CDR2 FQGNSA. The CDR3 bases are TGTGCCAGCAGCTCAGGGGACAGCCTCTACGAGCAGTACTTC. Its translation is CASSSGDSLYEQYF.

The chain is built from TRBV29-1 and TRBJ2-6, with 7 bases aligning to TRBD1. Germline CDR1 is SQVTM and CDR2 is ANQGSEA. This CDR3 is built from 14 residues. J gave up 4 bases and V 4 bases, and 4 bases lay outside the gene matches. CDR3 in DNA: TGCAGCGTTGCAGACAGGGACGGGGCCAACGTCCTGACTTTC. Its protein is CSVADRDGANVLTF.

The chain links TRBV6-5 to TRBJ1-2; D call uncertain. The CDR3 is 13 amino acids. Germline V CDR1 and CDR2: MNHEY, SVGAGI. The V end lost 4 bases, the J end lost 7 bases, and 13 bases lay between the germline ends. CDR3 protein: CASSLSQIGGYTF. The CDR3 bases are TGTGCCAGCAGTTTGTCCCAAATAGGTGGCTACACCTTC.

The chain recombines TRBV4-2 with TRBJ2-7, with 9 bases that match TRBD1. The CDR3 length is 18 residues. V was pared by 4 bases and J by 4 bases, with 17 bases of the junction left unmatched. Germline V gives CDR1 LGHNA, CDR2 YNFKEQ. The CDR3 region has the DNA TGTGCCAGCAGCCCTAATGTTGCTTCCTTAGGACAGGGGTACGAGCAGTACTTC. This translates into CASSPNVASLGQGYEQYF.

V is TRBV28 and J is TRBJ1-5, with TRBD1 matching 7 bases. Per the germline V gene, CDR1 is MDHEN and CDR2 is SYDVKM. V shed 3 bases and J 10 bases; nucleotides not matched to a gene: 9. The CDR3 sequence is 14 residues long. CDR3 nucleotide sequence: TGTGCCAGCAGTTTTAGGGACAGTACCAGTCCCCAGCATTTT. Residues: CASSFRDSTSPQHF.

The CDR3 region has the DNA TGTGCCAGCAGGGCGCCGGGGACGGGGAGGACCCAGTACTTC. It is translated as CASRAPGTGRTQYF. V usage is TRBV6-5 and J usage is TRBJ2-5, with D perhaps TRBD1 or TRBD2 (5 bases each). Trimming took off 6 bases at V and 7 bases at J, with 18 bases between the two ends. The CDR3 is made up of 14 amino acids. The germline gives CDR1 MNHEY, CDR2 SVGAGI.

The chain has TRBV28 and TRBJ2-1, with 9 bases that match TRBD1. CDR1 MDHEN and CDR2 SYDVKM come from the germline V gene. J lost 9 bases, V lost 7 bases, and 13 bases had no gene match. The CDR3 loop spans 15 amino acids. Here the CDR3 reads CASTPRDRVLSEQFF. The CDR3 nucleotides read TGTGCCAGCACTCCTCGGGACAGGGTTCTCAGTGAGCAGTTCTTC.

The rearrangement joins TRBV23-1 to TRBJ1-1; 7 bases are a match to TRBD1. TRBV23-1 is labeled an ORF, and its function is uncertain. After removal of 2 bases from V and 3 bases from J, the junction contained 18 bases not matched to a gene. This CDR3 spans 19 amino acids. In DNA form, the CDR3 reads TGCGCCAGCAGTCAAGACAGCCCCCGACGTACAGGGGAGGACACTGAAGCTTTCTTT. This translates into CASSQDSPRRTGEDTEAFF.

This chain connects TRBV19 to TRBJ1-1; unclear D gene. The CDR3 is 13 amino acids. Germline V gene lookup returns CDR1 LNHDA and CDR2 SQIVND (reference sequence). Trimming took off 3 bases at V and 1 base at J, with 6 bases between the two ends. The CDR3 nucleotides read TGTGCCAGTAGTATCTACGGGAACACTGAAGCTTTCTTT. This sequence encodes CASSIYGNTEAFF.

This chain uses TRBV9 with TRBJ2-1; D is ambiguous. Germline V gives CDR1 SGDLS, CDR2 YYNGEE. V was cut by 0 bases and J by 8 bases, with 21 bases left in between. The CDR3 loop spans 17 amino acids. CDR3 in amino acids: CASSVGGRKRVDDEQFF. The CDR3 DNA reads TGTGCCAGCAGCGTAGGAGGCCGCAAACGGGTGGATGATGAGCAGTTCTTC.

This clone was seen a handful of times. The chain joins TRBV6-5 to TRBJ2-7, with 9 bases that match TRBD2. Per the germline V gene, CDR1 is MNHEY and CDR2 is SVGAGI. With 4 bases clipped from V and 7 bases from J, the junction kept 11 bases outside the gene matches. The CDR3 totals 15 residues. The CDR3 sequence is CASSFRLADLWEQYF. The CDR3 coding sequence is TGTGCCAGCAGTTTCCGACTAGCGGACCTCTGGGAGCAGTACTTC.